These 31 T cell receptor beta chains came from one sample sequenced in a study of shared clonotypes between healthy human individuals (dated by TCRdb to 2018 to 2021). Libraries were constructed by the immunoSEQ multiplex PCR assay. This is the immuneACCESS table as TCRdb keeps it, with only in-frame sequences that have V and J called. A part of the clones is gone; compared with another copy, unresolved V genes explain less than half, and the rest is unexplained. The sample data list 450,000 to 500,000 clones, and around 78% of these were observed just once. About an eighth of the sample is in the top ten clones. The sequenced material came from PBMCs. The receptors were sampled from a woman between 40 and 50 years old in good health. Some clones in this sample may be carry-over from other donors' samples.

The CDR3 nucleotides are TGCAGCGTTTCACCCCAGACTAGCGGGAGGTCGGAGACCCAGTACTTC. This encodes CSVSPQTSGRSETQYF. The chain joins TRBV29-1 to TRBJ2-5; 13 positions match TRBD2. Trimming removed 5 bases from V and 5 bases from J; junction bases left unmatched: 11. The CDR3 covers 16 residues. In germline, CDR1 is SQVTM, CDR2 ANQGSEA.

A few counts support this clone. The chain recombines TRBV5-1 with TRBJ1-1; the match to TRBD1 covers 7 bases. The CDR3 is 14 residues long. V shed 4 bases, J shed 0 bases, and the junction held 3 bases outside the gene matches. CDR1 and CDR2 (germline): SGHRS, YFSETQ. CDR3: CASSGDSLNTEAFF. CDR3 nucleotide sequence: TGCGCCAGCAGCGGGGACAGTTTGAACACTGAAGCTTTCTTT.

The V call is TRBV28, the J call TRBJ2-7, with unresolved D. Germline CDR1 MDHEN, CDR2 SYDVKM. The length of the CDR3 is 11 residues. Trimming removed 3 bases at V and 6 bases at J, with 6 bases between. The CDR3: CASSLGSEQYF. Here the CDR3 DNA reads TGTGCCAGCAGTTTGGGGTCCGAGCAGTACTTC.

In nucleotides, the CDR3 is TGTGCCAGCAGTAATAACAGGGATACTGAAGCTTTCTTT. Protein product: CASSNNRDTEAFF. The chain couples TRBV6-5 to TRBJ1-1; weak D call: TRBD1 (6 bases). V lost 5 bases and J 5 bases, leaving 12 bases between the germline ends. This CDR3 contains 13 residues. Germline CDR1 and CDR2: MNHEY and SVGAGI.

The chain uses TRBV5-1 and TRBJ2-5, with 14 bases matching TRBD2. Germline assignment: CDR1 SGHRS and CDR2 YFSETQ. V trimming: 4 bases; J trimming: 2 bases; junction bases outside the gene matches: 4. The CDR3 is 16 residues long. CDR3 DNA: TGCGCCAGCAGCCGGGGACTAGCGGGAGCTCAAGAGACCCAGTACTTC. This codes for CASSRGLAGAQETQYF.

This chain uses TRBV5-1 with TRBJ1-1; possible D gene TRBD1, 6 bases. This CDR3 spans 14 amino acids. The V gene lost 4 bases and the J gene lost 3 bases, with 13 bases spanning the gap. Germline lookup yields CDR1 SGHRS and CDR2 YFSETQ. The CDR3 sequence is CASSTRGTDTEAFF. As DNA, the CDR3 is TGCGCCAGCAGCACCAGGGGTACGGACACTGAAGCTTTCTTT. Combining the CDR3 with reference TRBV5-1 and TRBJ1-1 gives the whole variable domain KAGVTQTPRYLIKTRGQQVTLSCSPISGHRSVSWYQQTPGQGLQFLFEYFSETQRNKGNFPGRFSGRQFSNSRSEMNVSTLELGDSALYLCASSTRGTDTEAFFGQGTRLTVV.

The rearrangement uses TRBV5-5 and TRBJ1-2, with D maybe TRBD1 (5 bases). CDR1 SGHKS and CDR2 YYEKEE come from the germline V gene (reference sequence). Trimming shortened V by 4 bases and J by 3 bases, and 25 bases separated the two germline ends. The CDR3 sequence is 18 residues long. This chain's CDR3 is CASSLGLIRQSLYYGYTF. CDR3 sequence (DNA): TGTGCCAGCAGCCTGGGCTTAATTCGACAGTCACTGTACTATGGCTACACCTTC.

The count of this clone is one. V gene TRBV6-1 combines with J gene TRBJ1-2; 10 bases are shared with TRBD1. Germline V lookup: CDR1 MNHNS, CDR2 SASEGT. CDR3 size: 15 residues. V shed 6 bases, J shed 3 bases, and the junction held 7 bases outside the gene matches. CDR3 protein: CASSPGTGADYGYTF. The CDR3 region has the DNA TGTGCCAGCAGCCCCGGGACAGGGGCTGACTATGGCTACACCTTC.

This chain connects TRBV6-1 to TRBJ2-5, with 12 bases identical to TRBD2. Germline V gives CDR1 MNHNS, CDR2 SASEGT. The CDR3 has 15 residues. V was pared by 6 bases and J by 5 bases, with 7 bases of the junction left unmatched. CDR3 nucleotide sequence: TGTGCCAGCAGGAGTAGACTAGCGGGAGTTGAGACCCAGTACTTC. Translated, it gives CASRSRLAGVETQYF.

This clone was seen only a few times. The rearrangement uses TRBV7-2 and TRBJ2-7, with 11 bases matching TRBD2. Germline V gene sequence: CDR1 SGHTA, CDR2 FQGNSA. V lost 1 base to trimming and J lost 6 bases; unmatched junction nucleotides: 5. CDR3 length: 15 residues. Written as DNA, the CDR3 is TGTGCCAGCAGCTTAGGACTAGCGGGATTGCGCGAGCAGTACTTC. Protein: CASSLGLAGLREQYF.

The V call is TRBV28, the J call TRBJ2-7; 7 bases agree with TRBD1. The germline gives CDR1 MDHEN, CDR2 SYDVKM. The CDR3 sequence is 14 residues long. Trimming removed 0 bases from V and 2 bases from J; junction bases left unmatched: 1. In nucleotides, the CDR3 is TGTGCCAGCAGTTTATGGACAGGGCCCTACGAGCAGTACTTC. Amino acids: CASSLWTGPYEQYF.

The rearrangement uses TRBV14 and TRBJ2-1; TRBD2 matches at 8 bases. This CDR3 contains 16 residues. V lost 1 base and J lost 0; bases outside the gene matches: 2. The germline V gene encodes CDR1 SGHDN and CDR2 FVKESK. CDR3 loop: CASSQVSGSSYNEQFF. CDR3 sequence (DNA): TGTGCCAGCAGCCAAGTCAGCGGGAGCTCCTACAATGAGCAGTTCTTC.

This clone showed up just a few times. The rearrangement uses TRBV7-9 and TRBJ1-3, with D unclear. The CDR3 covers 12 residues. Germline CDR1 SEHNR, CDR2 FQNEAQ (reference sequence). The ends were cut back, 5 bases at V and 2 bases at J, with 4 bases in the middle. Here the CDR3 reads CASSPTGNTIYF. CDR3 in DNA: TGTGCCAGCAGCCCCACTGGAAACACCATATATTTT.

This rearrangement joins TRBV4-2 to TRBJ2-1; 7 bases are shared with TRBD2. The V segment lost 2 bases and the J segment 4 bases; nucleotides outside the gene matches: 5. The germline V gene encodes CDR1 LGHNA and CDR2 YNFKEQ. This CDR3 is 15 amino acids long. The CDR3, as DNA: TGTGCCAGCAGCCAATTCCTAGCGGTGTACAATGAGCAGTTCTTC. Its protein is CASSQFLAVYNEQFF.

The J gene is TRBJ1-5, the V gene TRBV28; no firm D call. Trimming pared 2 bases from V and 2 bases from J, leaving 16 bases between. Germline V lookup: CDR1 MDHEN, CDR2 SYDVKM. The CDR3 is made up of 17 amino acids. CDR3 DNA: TGTGCCAGCAGTTTAGATGTCGTCAGTCTTGGCAATCAGCCCCAGCATTTT. Its protein is CASSLDVVSLGNQPQHF.

The chain links TRBV7-9 to TRBJ2-6; no definite D call. The germline V gene encodes CDR1 SEHNR and CDR2 FQNEAQ (reference sequence). CDR3 length: 13 amino acids. Trimming took off 5 bases at V and 5 bases at J, with 7 bases between the two ends. In DNA form, the CDR3 reads TGTGCCAGCAGCCCCGGGCGGGCCAACGTCCTGACTTTC. Translated: CASSPGRANVLTF.

The chain has TRBV7-9 and TRBJ1-1, with 9 bases matching TRBD1. Trimming cost V 7 bases and J 5 bases; bases outside gene matches: 5. The CDR3 loop spans 13 amino acids. Germline-derived CDR1 and CDR2 are SEHNR and FQNEAQ (reference sequence). CDR3 sequence (DNA): TGTGCCAGCATACAGGGGGCTCTGACTGAAGCTTTCTTT. This gives the protein CASIQGALTEAFF.

J is TRBJ2-7 and V is TRBV28; 7 positions match TRBD1. The junction had 6 bases not matched to a gene; V was cut back by 4 bases and J by 0 bases. CDR3 length: 15 residues. The V gene's germline CDR1 is MDHEN and CDR2 SYDVKM. In DNA, the CDR3 is TGTGCCAGCAGTTCAATATGGGACAGCTCCTACGAGCAGTACTTC. Protein sequence: CASSSIWDSSYEQYF.

V usage is TRBV7-2 and J usage is TRBJ1-5; tentatively, D is TRBD1 (6 bases). Between the trimmed V and J ends, which lost 5 bases and 4 bases, there was a span of 21 bases. This CDR3 is 17 amino acids long. The germline V gene encodes CDR1 SGHTA and CDR2 FQGNSA. In DNA form, the CDR3 reads TGTGCCAGCAGCCCCGGCGGGGGGCGCGGGGCGAATCAGCCCCAGCATTTT. Its translation: CASSPGGGRGANQPQHF. Variable domain in full (rest from reference TRBV7-2 and TRBJ1-5): GAGVSQSPSNKVTEKGKDVELRCDPISGHTALYWYRQSLGQGLEFLIYFQGNSAPDKSGLPSDRFSAERTGGSVSTLTIQRTQQEDSAVYLCASSPGGGRGANQPQHFGDGTRLSIL.

The chain links TRBV6-4 to TRBJ2-6; TRBD2 is a possible D gene (6 bases). Per germline, CDR1 MRHNA and CDR2 SNTAGT. V was trimmed by 6 bases and J by 0 bases, leaving 12 bases between them. CDR3 length: 16 amino acids. CDR3 residues: CASSAGLTSGANVLTF. The CDR3 DNA reads as TGTGCCAGCAGCGCGGGACTGACCTCTGGGGCCAACGTCCTGACTTTC.

The gene calls are TRBV7-3 and TRBJ2-7, with TRBD2 as a possible D gene (6 bases). The V end lost 5 bases, the J end lost 7 bases, and 12 bases lay between the germline ends. CDR1 is SGHTA, CDR2 FQGTGA, per germline. The CDR3 spans 12 residues. The CDR3 DNA is TGTGCCAGCAGCACCTACCGGGGGGAGCAGTACTTC. It yields the protein CASSTYRGEQYF.

This clone was recorded a few times. This chain uses TRBV19 with TRBJ1-2; D might be TRBD1 (5 bases). Deletions cut 3 bases from V and 7 bases from J, with 12 bases between. CDR1 LNHDA and CDR2 SQIVND come from the germline V gene (reference sequence). The CDR3 is 13 amino acids. CDR3 protein: CASSILGLSGYTF. In nucleotides, the CDR3 is TGTGCCAGTAGTATCCTGGGGCTGAGTGGCTACACCTTC. Complete variable domain (other parts from reference TRBV19 and TRBJ1-2): DGGITQSPKYLFRKEGQNVTLSCEQNLNHDAMYWYRQDPGQGLRLIYYSQIVNDFQKGDIAEGYSVSREKKESFPLTVTSAQKNPTAFYLCASSILGLSGYTFGSGTRLTVV.

The sample holds one count of this clone. V usage is TRBV5-4 and J usage is TRBJ2-5; D gene uncertain. The J call may be incorrect, as the DNA end agrees better with TRBJ2-7. Germline values: CDR1 SGHNT, CDR2 YYREEE (reference sequence). This CDR3 has 15 residues. CDR3 nucleotides: TGTGCCAGCAGCTCCGGGTCTCGAAACGACTACGAGCAGTACTTC. It is translated as CASSSGSRNDYEQYF.

This chain connects TRBV5-1 to TRBJ2-2; 9 bases are a match to TRBD2. This CDR3 comprises 17 residues. From germline, CDR1 is SGHRS and CDR2 YFSETQ. The V segment lost 0 bases and the J segment 1 base; nucleotides outside the gene matches: 4. The CDR3 coding sequence is TGCGCCAGCAGCTTGGGCCCACTAGCGGGGAACACCGGGGAGCTGTTTTTT. Translating it yields CASSLGPLAGNTGELFF.

The chain is built from TRBV7-9 and TRBJ2-7, with 7 nucleotides matching TRBD2. Germline values: CDR1 SEHNR, CDR2 FQNEAQ (reference sequence). The V segment lost 1 base and the J segment 4 bases; nucleotides outside the gene matches: 10. The CDR3 sequence is 16 residues long. CDR3 bases: TGTGCCAGCAGCTTAGGTGGAGGGAGGGCGGATTACGAGCAGTACTTC. Protein: CASSLGGGRADYEQYF.

Worth noting for this clone: A much larger clone sits a single nucleotide away, making a read error possible. The rearrangement uses TRBV30 and TRBJ2-2, with D possibly being TRBD2 (6 bases). Germline-derived CDR1 and CDR2 are GTSNPN and SVGIG (reference sequence). CDR3 length equals 14 residues. CDR3 protein: CAWSGHRFTGGLFF. CDR3 DNA: TGTGCCTGGTCTGGACACCGTTTCACCGGGGGGCTGTTTTTT.

As regards this clone: A much larger clonotype is one base distant, so this may be a read error. The V and J genes are TRBV29-1 and TRBJ2-5, with 12 bases matching TRBD1. V shed 7 bases, J shed 9 bases, and the junction held 12 bases outside the gene matches. Germline-derived CDR1 and CDR2 are SQVTM and ANQGSEA. The CDR3 length is 14 residues. This CDR3 reads CSADPGQGAEAQYF. The CDR3 nucleotides are TGCAGCGCCGATCCGGGACAGGGGGCTGAGGCCCAGTACTTC.

Only one count was recorded for this clone. This chain connects TRBV28 to TRBJ2-7, with a tentative D call TRBD2 (6 bases). V was trimmed by 6 bases and J by 2 bases, leaving 11 bases between them. The CDR3 consists of 13 residues. Germline V CDR1 and CDR2: MDHEN, SYDVKM. For the CDR3, the DNA is TGTGCCAGCAGCGGGACTCCAACCTACGAGCAGTACTTC. It translates to CASSGTPTYEQYF.

This clone has only one observation. V is TRBV11-2 and J is TRBJ1-1, with TRBD1 identical over 9 bases. CDR3 length equals 13 residues. V lost 2 bases to trimming and J lost 11 bases; unmatched junction nucleotides: 6. The germline gives CDR1 SGHAT, CDR2 FQNNGV. CDR3 region: CASSLQRDRVAFF. In nucleotides, the CDR3 is TGTGCCAGCAGCTTACAGCGGGACAGGGTGGCTTTCTTT.

V is TRBV7-3 and J is TRBJ2-1; the match to TRBD2 covers 8 bases. The germline gives CDR1 SGHTA, CDR2 FQGTGA. This CDR3 region has 15 residues. The junction had 3 bases not matched to a gene; V was cut back by 5 bases and J by 0 bases. CDR3: CASSGSGSSYNEQFF. CDR3 DNA sequence: TGTGCCAGCAGCGGAAGCGGGAGCTCCTACAATGAGCAGTTCTTC.

V is TRBV5-1 and J is TRBJ2-3; 10 bases agree with TRBD1. Germline-derived CDR1 and CDR2 are SGHRS and YFSETQ. This CDR3 is 17 amino acids long. Trimming cost V 0 bases and J 0 bases; bases outside gene matches: 4. The CDR3 DNA reads TGCGCCAGCAGCTTGGGGGCGACAGGGGGCAGCACAGATACGCAGTATTTT. Amino acid sequence: CASSLGATGGSTDTQYF.